This T cell receptor (beta chain) appears in the sequencing data of a study of T cell responses to AZD1222 COVID-19 vaccine. The CDR3 covers 16 residues. V shed 5 bases and J 4 bases; nucleotides not matched to a gene: 10. Germline lookup yields CDR1 PRHDT and CDR2 FYEKMQ (reference sequence). Libraries were prepared by immunoSEQ multiplex PCR; TCRdb keeps only in-frame clonotypes and omits some of them. The sample includes about 110,000 clones, roughly nine tenths seen only once; the top ten take around 7.5%. The chain carries TRBV13 and TRBJ2-1, with 8 positions matching TRBD2. This TCR derives from an adult in good health. This sample comprised peripheral blood, obtained on day 0 of AZD1222 vaccination. The CDR3 here is CASSTEGSGIYNEQFF. CDR3 nucleotide sequence: TGTGCCAGCAGCACTGAAGGTAGCGGGATTTACAATGAGCAGTTCTTC.